This is a list of T cell receptor beta chains from one sample in a study of beta chain features in type 1 diabetes. The data were produced by immunoSEQ multiplex PCR, yet TCRdb's version contains in-frame clones alone and is incomplete. The sample lists some 220,000 clones, roughly 11% occurring once. The sequencing input was central memory CD4+ T cells from blood. The receptors were gathered from a man aged 18 to 30 in good health. Both conserved end residues are part of each CDR3. D genes are given only for firm matches. Clone size is given for some rows only: seen once, a few or many times, or a class if the clone is expanded.

v_call: TRBV28
j_call: TRBJ2-5
d_call: TRBD1
clone_size: -
cdr3_nt: TGTGCCAGCAGTCCGAGACAGGGGATGGGGGAGACCCAGTACTTC
cdr3_aa: CASSPRQGMGETQYF

v_call: TRBV28
j_call: TRBJ2-1
d_call: -
clone_size: many
cdr3_nt: TGTGCCAGCAGTTATCCGGGACAACCCTACAATGAGCAGTTCTTC
cdr3_aa: CASSYPGQPYNEQFF

v_call: TRBV6-1
j_call: TRBJ2-7
d_call: TRBD2
clone_size: -
cdr3_nt: TGTGCCAGCAGTCCCAGCGGGAGTGCCGCCTACGAGCAGTACTTC
cdr3_aa: CASSPSGSAAYEQYF

v_call: TRBV6-5
j_call: TRBJ2-3
d_call: -
clone_size: many
cdr3_nt: TGTGCCAGCAGTTACTCGTCCAAAACAGATACGCAGTATTTT
cdr3_aa: CASSYSSKTDTQYF

v_call: TRBV19
j_call: TRBJ2-5
d_call: TRBD2
clone_size: -
cdr3_nt: TGTGCCAGTAGTCCTTTACTAGCGGGACAAGAGACCCAGTACTTC
cdr3_aa: CASSPLLAGQETQYF

v_call: TRBV15
j_call: TRBJ1-4
d_call: -
clone_size: -
cdr3_nt: TGTGCCACCAGCTACGGGGACTTAAATTCCGCAACTAATGAAAAACTGTTTTTT
cdr3_aa: CATSYGDLNSATNEKLFF

v_call: TRBV5-1
j_call: TRBJ2-7
d_call: TRBD1
clone_size: few
cdr3_nt: TGCGCCAGCAGGGGGACAGGGAACCACGAGCAGTACTTC
cdr3_aa: CASRGTGNHEQYF

v_call: TRBV29-1
j_call: TRBJ1-1
d_call: -
clone_size: few
cdr3_nt: TGCAGCGTCCAACAACAGGGGAACACTGAAGCTTTCTTT
cdr3_aa: CSVQQQGNTEAFF

v_call: TRBV19
j_call: TRBJ1-2
d_call: -
clone_size: -
cdr3_nt: TGTGCCAGTACCAACAGAGCTCCCTATGGCTACACCTTC
cdr3_aa: CASTNRAPYGYTF

v_call: TRBV30
j_call: TRBJ2-5
d_call: -
clone_size: -
cdr3_nt: TGTGCCTGGAACAGGGACGGAGAGACCCAGTACTTC
cdr3_aa: CAWNRDGETQYF

v_call: TRBV30
j_call: TRBJ2-1
d_call: -
clone_size: few
cdr3_nt: TGTGCCTGGAGTGGCGGCTGGGGAAGCTCCTACAATGAGCAGTTCTTC
cdr3_aa: CAWSGGWGSSYNEQFF

v_call: TRBV7-3
j_call: TRBJ2-5
d_call: TRBD2
clone_size: few
cdr3_nt: TGTGCCAGCAGTCGACTAGCGGGACGGCAAGAGACCCAGTACTTC
cdr3_aa: CASSRLAGRQETQYF

v_call: TRBV5-4
j_call: TRBJ2-1
d_call: TRBD2
clone_size: few
cdr3_nt: TGTGCCAGCAGCTCCGCGACTAGCGGTCACAATGAGCAGTTCTTC
cdr3_aa: CASSSATSGHNEQFF

v_call: TRBV6-6
j_call: TRBJ1-5
d_call: TRBD1
clone_size: -
cdr3_nt: TGTGCCAGCAGTCTCCGACAGGGAGCCCAGCATTTT
cdr3_aa: CASSLRQGAQHF

v_call: TRBV7-3
j_call: TRBJ2-1
d_call: TRBD2
clone_size: -
cdr3_nt: TGTGCCAGCAGCTCTCGGCTAGCGGGAGGGGATGAGCAGTTCTTC
cdr3_aa: CASSSRLAGGDEQFF

v_call: TRBV11-1
j_call: TRBJ2-1
d_call: -
clone_size: -
cdr3_nt: TGTGCCAGCAGCTTCGACTATTCCGTTGGAGGCGAGCAGTTCTTC
cdr3_aa: CASSFDYSVGGEQFF

v_call: TRBV5-4
j_call: TRBJ2-1
d_call: TRBD2
clone_size: few
cdr3_nt: TGTGCCAGCAGCGGGGGACTAGCGGGATACAATGAGCAGTTCTTC
cdr3_aa: CASSGGLAGYNEQFF

v_call: TRBV6-1
j_call: TRBJ2-5
d_call: TRBD1
clone_size: few
cdr3_nt: TGTGCCAGCAGTTCGACAGGGAAAGAGACCCAGTACTTC
cdr3_aa: CASSSTGKETQYF

v_call: TRBV5-6
j_call: TRBJ1-2
d_call: -
clone_size: -
cdr3_nt: TGTGCCAGCAGCTTGGACGGGACCCACCGAGAGGACTATGGCTACACCTTC
cdr3_aa: CASSLDGTHREDYGYTF

v_call: TRBV7-2
j_call: TRBJ2-1
d_call: TRBD2
clone_size: -
cdr3_nt: TGTGCCAGCAGCCGAATGACTAGCGGGAGGATAGGGGAGCAGTTCTTC
cdr3_aa: CASSRMTSGRIGEQFF

v_call: TRBV27
j_call: TRBJ2-5
d_call: TRBD1
clone_size: -
cdr3_nt: TGTGCCAGCAGCCCCCCGGGACAGCGACAAGAGACCCAGTACTTC
cdr3_aa: CASSPPGQRQETQYF

v_call: TRBV5-1
j_call: TRBJ2-7
d_call: -
clone_size: -
cdr3_nt: TGCGCCAGCAGCTTTTCGGACAGCGGAGACGAGCAGTACTTC
cdr3_aa: CASSFSDSGDEQYF

v_call: TRBV28
j_call: TRBJ2-2
d_call: -
clone_size: few
cdr3_nt: TGTGCCAGCAGCCGACATCACTCCGCGAACACCGGGGAGCTGTTTTTT
cdr3_aa: CASSRHHSANTGELFF

v_call: TRBV5-1
j_call: TRBJ2-7
d_call: TRBD1
clone_size: few
cdr3_nt: TGCGCCAGCAGCTCCGACCCCGGGACAGGCTACGAGCAGTACTTC
cdr3_aa: CASSSDPGTGYEQYF

v_call: TRBV7-2
j_call: TRBJ2-5
d_call: -
clone_size: -
cdr3_nt: TGTGCCAGCAGCTTCTGGCGGGAGACCCAGTACTTC
cdr3_aa: CASSFWRETQYF

v_call: TRBV14
j_call: TRBJ1-2
d_call: -
clone_size: few
cdr3_nt: TGTGCCAGCAGCCAAGTGTGGTCTAACTATGGCTACACCTTC
cdr3_aa: CASSQVWSNYGYTF

v_call: TRBV7-9
j_call: TRBJ2-7
d_call: -
clone_size: few
cdr3_nt: TGTGCCAGCAGCAGGGGGTTAGCACCCTACGAGCAGTACTTC
cdr3_aa: CASSRGLAPYEQYF

v_call: TRBV9
j_call: TRBJ2-1
d_call: -
clone_size: few
cdr3_nt: TGTGCCAGCAGCCCCAGGACGGGGGACTACAATGAGCAGTTCTTC
cdr3_aa: CASSPRTGDYNEQFF

v_call: TRBV18
j_call: TRBJ2-1
d_call: -
clone_size: few
cdr3_nt: TGTGCCAGCTCACCAGCTATCGTGATGCGTAATGAGCAGTTCTTC
cdr3_aa: CASSPAIVMRNEQFF

v_call: TRBV28
j_call: TRBJ1-5
d_call: TRBD1
clone_size: -
cdr3_nt: TGTGCCAGCAGCCCTCCCGCCCAGGGGGTCAATCAGCCCCAGCATTTT
cdr3_aa: CASSPPAQGVNQPQHF

v_call: TRBV5-6
j_call: TRBJ2-3
d_call: TRBD2
clone_size: many
cdr3_nt: TGTGCCAGCAGCTCTCGGACTAGATCAGATACGCAGTATTTT
cdr3_aa: CASSSRTRSDTQYF

v_call: TRBV19
j_call: TRBJ1-2
d_call: -
clone_size: few
cdr3_nt: TGTGCCAGTAGTATGCGGGACGGGACTGGCTACACCTTC
cdr3_aa: CASSMRDGTGYTF

v_call: TRBV30
j_call: TRBJ2-1
d_call: -
clone_size: once
cdr3_nt: TGTGCCTGGACGGGGGACTTAAGCTCCTACAATGAGCAGTTCTTC
cdr3_aa: CAWTGDLSSYNEQFF

v_call: TRBV30
j_call: TRBJ2-3
d_call: -
clone_size: -
cdr3_nt: TGTGCCTGGAGTGATGAAGGGTCCAACACAGATACGCAGTATTTT
cdr3_aa: CAWSDEGSNTDTQYF

v_call: TRBV20-1
j_call: TRBJ2-7
d_call: -
clone_size: -
cdr3_nt: TGCAGTGCCCCCCACGTGGAGAAGCAGTACTTC
cdr3_aa: CSAPHVEKQYF

v_call: TRBV7-3
j_call: TRBJ2-5
d_call: TRBD1
clone_size: many
cdr3_nt: TGTGCCAGCAGCAGGGGGACAGGGTTCCAAGAGACCCAGTACTTC
cdr3_aa: CASSRGTGFQETQYF

v_call: TRBV7-9
j_call: TRBJ2-1
d_call: TRBD2
clone_size: -
cdr3_nt: TGTGCCAGCAGCTTAGGCGGCGGGAGGGCCTCTGAGCAGTTCTTC
cdr3_aa: CASSLGGGRASEQFF

v_call: TRBV2
j_call: TRBJ2-7
d_call: TRBD1
clone_size: many
cdr3_nt: TGTGCCAGCAGAAAGACAGGGCGCGAGCAGTACTTC
cdr3_aa: CASRKTGREQYF

v_call: TRBV2
j_call: TRBJ1-2
d_call: -
clone_size: few
cdr3_nt: TGTGCCAGCAGTGACACCGCGGCAGTTACCTGGTATGGCTACACCTTC
cdr3_aa: CASSDTAAVTWYGYTF

v_call: TRBV9
j_call: TRBJ1-2
d_call: -
clone_size: once
cdr3_nt: TGTGCCAGCAGCCTGGGGCCGACTGAGGGAGGCTACACCTTC
cdr3_aa: CASSLGPTEGGYTF

v_call: TRBV2
j_call: TRBJ2-5
d_call: TRBD1
clone_size: -
cdr3_nt: TGTGCCAGCAGTGGGGACAGCCAAGAGACCCAGTACTTC
cdr3_aa: CASSGDSQETQYF